These 16 T cell receptor beta chains originate from one sample sequenced in a study of a mutant IDH1 vaccine in newly diagnosed glioma. Antigens for these TCRs are unknown. Documented time point: week 35, safety follow-up. Every vaccination contained 300 ug of the mutant IDH1 20-mer peptide and was paired with topical imiquimod. Assay: immunoSEQ multiplex PCR; the TCRdb copy retains only in-frame clones and omits some. The data contain over 45,000 clones, roughly 92% of them singletons. The material sequenced was PBMCs, taken from a glioma patient whose treatment included an IDH1 peptide vaccine. These receptors all stem from a man aged 50 to 59 with glioma.

V and J are TRBV2 and TRBJ2-7; possibly TRBD1 or TRBD2 for D (5 bases each). Trimming pared 10 bases from V and 2 bases from J, leaving 18 bases between. Germline V CDR1 and CDR2: SNHLY, FYNNEI. This CDR3 has 14 amino acids. For the CDR3, the DNA is TGTGCCATCAGGGACCCCCGGTCGACCTACGAGCAGTACTTC. Translated: CAIRDPRSTYEQYF.

This chain uses TRBV5-4 with TRBJ1-6, with D perhaps TRBD1 (6 bases). Trimming stripped 4 bases from V and 5 bases from J, with 10 bases between. Germline assignment: CDR1 SGHNT and CDR2 YYREEE (reference sequence). CDR3 length equals 14 residues. The CDR3 is CASSLQGNNSPLHF. The CDR3 coding sequence is TGTGCCAGCAGCCTACAGGGTAATAATTCACCCCTCCACTTT.

The gene calls are TRBV11-2 and TRBJ1-6; D remains ambiguous. Germline loops: CDR1 SGHAT, CDR2 FQNNGV. The germline V and J ends were trimmed by 7 bases and 1 base, with 14 bases remaining between them. This CDR3 region has 16 residues. CDR3 sequence reads: CASTLLRVSYNSPLHF. The CDR3 region has the DNA TGTGCCAGCACCCTGCTCCGGGTTTCCTATAATTCACCCCTCCACTTT. The whole variable domain, remainder taken from reference TRBV11-2 and TRBJ1-6, is EAGVAQSPRYKIIEKRQSVAFWCNPISGHATLYWYQQILGQGPKLLIQFQNNGVVDDSQLPKDRFSAERLKGVDSTLKIQPAKLEDSAVYLCASTLLRVSYNSPLHFGNGTRLTVT.

The chain uses TRBV14 and TRBJ1-4, with D possibly being TRBD1 (6 bases). This CDR3 spans 14 amino acids. V was shortened by 4 bases and J by 8 bases, with 14 bases between the two germline ends. CDR1 SGHDN and CDR2 FVKESK come from the germline V gene. The CDR3 bases are TGTGCCAGCAGCCCCCCAGGGGTCTCGGAAAAACTGTTTTTT. It is translated as CASSPPGVSEKLFF.

The chain employs TRBV14 and TRBJ2-5; a possible D gene is TRBD1 (5 bases). The last part of the DNA fits TRBJ2-7 better; the J call may be wrong. Germline CDR1 SGHDN, CDR2 FVKESK. The CDR3 is made up of 15 amino acids. CDR3 DNA: TGTGCCAGCAGCCGGATCCAGGGAAGGTCCCACGAGCAGTACTTC. Translating gives CASSRIQGRSHEQYF.

The chain employs TRBV10-2 and TRBJ2-3; D is uncertain. The germline V gene has CDR1 WSHSY and CDR2 SAAADI. V gave up 2 bases and J gave up 6 bases, with 9 bases separating them. The CDR3 covers 13 residues. As DNA, the CDR3 is TGCGCCAGCAGTGAGCCCGACTGGGATACGCAGTATTTT. Its translation is CASSEPDWDTQYF.

The rearrangement links TRBV10-3 to TRBJ2-7, with TRBD1 matching 8 bases. The CDR3 totals 16 residues. The V gene end was trimmed by 3 bases and the J gene end by 7 bases; junction bases not matched to a gene: 14. In germline, CDR1 is ENHRY, CDR2 SYGVKD. CDR3 sequence: CAISEMDLDRASEQYF. The CDR3 nucleotides read TGTGCCATCAGTGAAATGGATTTGGACAGGGCGTCGGAGCAGTACTTC.

This clone was picked up a small number of times. This chain joins TRBV6-6 and TRBJ2-1; 8 bases agree with TRBD2. The length of the CDR3 is 15 residues. From germline, CDR1 is MNHNY and CDR2 SVGAGI (reference sequence). Losses at the gene ends were 5 bases for V and 12 bases for J; bases not matched to a gene: 15. This CDR3 reads CASSPSGSGGTGQFF. The DNA for the CDR3 is TGTGCCAGCAGTCCTAGCGGGTCCGGCGGTACCGGGCAGTTCTTC.

This clone came up once. The genes are TRBV5-1 and TRBJ1-6; D possibly corresponds to TRBD1 (5 bases). V lost 0 bases, J lost 0 bases, and 16 bases lay in between. Per germline, CDR1 SGHRS and CDR2 YFSETQ. The CDR3 consists of 19 residues. In DNA, the CDR3 is TGCGCCAGCAGCTTGGCCGGGGGTTCGACCAGCTCCTATAATTCACCCCTCCACTTT. Protein product: CASSLAGGSTSSYNSPLHF.

The chain couples TRBV10-2 to TRBJ2-6; 7 nucleotides match TRBD1. V was clipped by 4 bases and J by 3 bases; unmatched bases: 9. CDR3 size: 17 residues. The germline gives CDR1 WSHSY, CDR2 SAAADI. The CDR3 region has the DNA TGCGCCAGCAGTGCGCGACAGGGCATCTTTGGGGCCAACGTCCTGACTTTC. This sequence encodes CASSARQGIFGANVLTF.

This clone appeared a single time. The DNA of the CDR3 is TGTGCCACCGCTCAAGAGACAGGGGGCGGTGAAAAACTGTTTTTT. Protein: CATAQETGGGEKLFF. The chain combines TRBV2 with TRBJ1-4; the match to TRBD1 covers 10 bases. V trimming: 10 bases; J trimming: 7 bases; junction bases outside the gene matches: 12. This CDR3 contains 15 residues. Germline V gene data show CDR1 as SNHLY and CDR2 as FYNNEI.

The chain has TRBV15 and TRBJ1-6; TRBD1 might be the D (5 bases). The V gene's germline CDR1 is LNHNV and CDR2 YYDKDF (reference sequence). The CDR3 sequence is 14 residues long. V lost 3 bases and J lost 4, with 7 bases in between. CDR3 nucleotides: TGTGCCACCAGCAGCAGGGAATATAATTCACCCCTCCACTTT. Protein sequence: CATSSREYNSPLHF.

The genes are TRBV7-2 and TRBJ2-1, with 10 bases fitting TRBD1. CDR1 and CDR2 from the germline V gene are SGHTA and FQGNSA. Trimming cost V 1 base and J 7 bases; bases outside gene matches: 7. The CDR3 runs 16 residues. For the CDR3, the DNA is TGTGCCAGCAGCTTAGGTGGCGGGACAGGGGTAAATGAGCAGTTCTTC. Translation: CASSLGGGTGVNEQFF.

This clone was seen more than once but under ten times. CDR3 DNA sequence: TGTGCCAGTACCCCGAACAGGGTCAATCAGCCCCAGCATTTT. It translates to CASTPNRVNQPQHF. The chain couples TRBV19 to TRBJ1-5; possibly TRBD1 for D (6 bases). The CDR3 sequence is 14 residues long. CDR1 is LNHDA, CDR2 SQIVND, per germline (reference sequence). V was clipped by 7 bases and J by 3 bases, with 13 bases between them. Filled out from reference TRBV19 and TRBJ1-5, the complete variable domain reads DGGITQSPKYLFRKEGQNVTLSCEQNLNHDAMYWYRQDPGQGLRLIYYSQIVNDFQKGDIAEGYSVSREKKESFPLTVTSAQKNPTAFYLCASTPNRVNQPQHFGDGTRLSIL.

The CDR3 region has the DNA TGTGCCAGCAGCTTAAGTCCCCTACACTCCTACGAGCAGTACTTC. It codes for CASSLSPLHSYEQYF. V is TRBV7-8 and J is TRBJ2-7; D ambiguous. The length of the CDR3 is 15 residues. Trimming stripped 2 bases from V and 0 bases from J, with 11 bases between. Per germline, CDR1 SGHVS and CDR2 FQNEAQ.

The V and J genes are TRBV27 and TRBJ1-5; 12 bases map to TRBD1. After removal of 6 bases from V and 7 bases from J, the junction contained 4 bases not matched to a gene. Germline assignment: CDR1 MNHEY and CDR2 SMNVEV (reference sequence). The CDR3 consists of 14 residues. The CDR3 loop reads CASSAGTGGQPQHF. CDR3 nucleotide sequence: TGTGCCAGCAGCGCCGGGACAGGGGGCCAGCCCCAGCATTTT.